These 17 T cell receptor beta chains originate from one sample sequenced in a study of blood T cells in healthy people across ages. A sample-barcoded 5' primer and a J-beta primer mix were used in a second PCR of roughly 7 to 12 cycles. TCRdb fed the 5' RACE reads into MiXCR, producing one record per CDR3 protein. The data hold about 1.1 million distinct CDR3 sequences, with about two fifths observed a single time. The sequencing input was blood. The receptors derive from a man aged 18 to 29 in good health.

This clonotype showed up just a few times. The gene calls are TRBV29-1 and TRBJ2-4; possible D gene TRBD2, 6 bases. This CDR3 contains 13 residues. Germline V gene lookup returns CDR1 SQVTM and CDR2 ANQGSEA. Trimming removed 5 bases from V and 5 bases from J, with 13 bases in between. The CDR3 DNA reads as TGCAGCGTTCTCACGGGGGAGGAAAACATTCAGTACTTC. This translates into CSVLTGEENIQYF.

This clonotype has just a few counts. This sequence joins TRBV7-2 and TRBJ1-1, with 7 bases matching TRBD1. The CDR3 loop spans 13 amino acids. Germline V lookup: CDR1 SGHTA, CDR2 FQGNSA. With 5 bases clipped from V and 8 bases from J, the junction kept 8 bases outside the gene matches. As DNA, the CDR3 is TGTGCCAGCAGCCCACAGGGGCAAGGAGAAGCTTTCTTT. As protein: CASSPQGQGEAFF.

CDR3 bases: TGTGCCAGCAGCCAAGTGAAGGTTTCACCCCTCCACTTT. Translation gives CASSQVKVSPLHF. The chain links TRBV14 to TRBJ1-6; no definite D call. The V and J ends lost 1 base and 9 bases respectively, with 7 bases between them. This CDR3 spans 13 amino acids. From germline, CDR1 is SGHDN and CDR2 FVKESK.

This chain uses TRBV7-2 with TRBJ1-1; D uncertain. Germline CDR1 is SGHTA and CDR2 is FQGNSA. V was clipped by 5 bases and J by 1 base, with 14 bases between them. CDR3 length: 15 residues. CDR3: CASSPRRIPNTEAFF. CDR3 sequence (DNA): TGTGCCAGCAGCCCACGGCGGATTCCGAACACTGAAGCTTTCTTT.

In its sample, this clonotype was seen many times. The V and J genes are TRBV12-3 or TRBV12-4 and TRBJ1-2; D is ambiguous. The ends were cut back, 2 bases at V and 2 bases at J, with 3 bases in the middle. This CDR3 is 12 amino acids long. CDR3 protein: CASSLSNYGYTF. The DNA for the CDR3 is TGTGCCAGCAGTTTATCGAACTATGGCTACACCTTC.

Concerning this clonotype itself: The junction departs from the called germline gene at one end, perhaps through a read error. The chain employs TRBV7-2 and TRBJ2-1; D uncertain. From germline, CDR1 is SGHTA and CDR2 FQGNSA. This CDR3 contains 14 residues. Written as DNA, the CDR3 is TGTGCCAACAGCTTAAACGACCTGATGGATGAGCAGTTCTTC. This encodes CANSLNDLMDEQFF.

This clonotype has a handful of counts. The J gene is TRBJ1-5, the V gene TRBV20-1; D not resolved. The CDR3 is made up of 14 amino acids. V shed 0 bases and J shed 2 bases, with 8 bases lying between them. The germline V gene encodes CDR1 DFQATT and CDR2 SNEGSKA (reference sequence). As DNA, the CDR3 is TGCAGTGCTAGAGAAACGTCTGGCAATCAGCCCCAGCATTTT. Encoded protein: CSARETSGNQPQHF.

The chain uses TRBV15 and TRBJ1-2; D might be TRBD1 (5 bases). V gave up 0 bases and J gave up 8 bases, with 25 bases separating them. This CDR3 spans 18 amino acids. Germline loops: CDR1 LNHNV, CDR2 YYDKDF (reference sequence). This CDR3 reads CATSRDVVGATRPYGYTF. In DNA, the CDR3 is TGTGCCACCAGCAGAGATGTGGTAGGGGCAACGAGGCCTTACGGCTACACCTTC. Using reference TRBV15 and TRBJ1-2 for the parts outside the CDR3, the full variable domain is DAMVIQNPRYQVTQFGKPVTLSCSQTLNHNVMYWYQQKSSQAPKLLFHYYDKDFNNEADTPDNFQSRRPNTSFCFLDIRSPGLGDTAMYLCATSRDVVGATRPYGYTFGSGTRLTVV.

This chain joins TRBV12-3 or TRBV12-4 and TRBJ1-1, with D possibly being TRBD1 (5 bases). This CDR3 region has 15 residues. Trimming removed 5 bases from V and 2 bases from J, with 15 bases in between. CDR3 in DNA: TGTGCCAGCAGTCTAACGTCGGGGGTCAACACTGAAGCTTTCTTT. Its translation: CASSLTSGVNTEAFF.

The CDR3 nucleotides read TGTGCCAGCAGCTTGGTTAGAACAGGGAGGAATGAGCAGTTCTTC. It is translated as CASSLVRTGRNEQFF. The J gene is TRBJ2-1, the V gene TRBV5-6, with D possibly being TRBD1 or TRBD2 (6 bases each). This CDR3 is 15 amino acids long. Germline lookup yields CDR1 SGHDT and CDR2 YYEEEE. The V end lost 0 bases, the J end lost 7 bases, and 14 bases lay between the germline ends. Based on the CDR3 plus reference TRBV5-6 and TRBJ2-1, the full variable domain is DAGVTQSPTHLIKTRGQQVTLRCSPKSGHDTVSWYQQALGQGPQFIFQYYEEEERQRGNFPDRFSGHQFPNYSSELNVNALLLGDSALYLCASSLVRTGRNEQFFGPGTRLTVL.

This clonotype was recorded a few times. The rearrangement uses TRBV7-9 and TRBJ1-1; D is perhaps TRBD1 (5 bases). CDR1 is SEHNR, CDR2 FQNEAQ, per germline (reference sequence). The CDR3 is 14 residues long. V was shortened by 5 bases and J by 3 bases, with 13 bases between the two germline ends. The chain's CDR3 is CASSPGGGDTEAFF. CDR3 nucleotide sequence: TGTGCCAGCAGCCCCGGGGGGGGAGACACTGAAGCTTTCTTT.

This clonotype has only a few counts. The gene calls are TRBV10-3 and TRBJ2-3; 8 bases align to TRBD2. Germline-derived CDR1 and CDR2 are ENHRY and SYGVKD. The CDR3 consists of 16 residues. V shed 0 bases and J 1 base; nucleotides not matched to a gene: 3. The CDR3 is CAISESSSGGTDTQYF. CDR3 bases: TGTGCCATCAGTGAGTCGAGTAGCGGGGGCACAGATACGCAGTATTTT.

This chain connects TRBV6-6 to TRBJ1-6, with TRBD1 identical over 9 bases. V dropped 2 bases and J dropped 7; count of bases not matched to a gene: 6. Per germline, CDR1 MNHNY and CDR2 SVGAGI (reference sequence). The CDR3 has 16 residues. The CDR3 spells CASSYGGDRVNSPLHF. Written as DNA, the CDR3 is TGTGCCAGCAGTTACGGGGGGGACAGGGTAAATTCACCCCTCCACTTT.

The chain combines TRBV5-1 with TRBJ2-1; tentative D call: TRBD2 (6 bases). Trimming pared 4 bases from V and 9 bases from J, leaving 20 bases between. The CDR3 length is 15 residues. Germline V CDR1 and CDR2: SGHRS, YFSETQ. Here the CDR3 reads CASSVDGGPGSEQFF. DNA of the CDR3: TGCGCCAGCAGCGTGGACGGGGGTCCAGGATCTGAGCAGTTCTTC.

V and J are TRBV4-2 and TRBJ2-5; 8 positions agree with TRBD1. There are 15 residues in the CDR3. V trimming: 4 bases; J trimming: 7 bases; junction bases outside the gene matches: 11. Germline V lookup: CDR1 LGHNA, CDR2 YNFKEQ. The CDR3 protein is CASSRGQGGGGTQYF. DNA for the CDR3: TGTGCCAGCAGCCGTGGACAGGGAGGTGGAGGGACCCAGTACTTC.

The V gene is TRBV4-3, the J gene TRBJ2-7; D ambiguous. With 1 base removed from V and 0 bases from J, the gap between germline ends came to 7 bases. The CDR3 is 14 residues long. In germline, CDR1 is LGHNA, CDR2 YSLEER. DNA of the CDR3: TGCGCCAGCAGCCAAGGTGGGGACTCCTACGAGCAGTACTTC. Its translation: CASSQGGDSYEQYF.

The chain is built from TRBV6-5 and TRBJ2-3; 9 bases match TRBD2. Per the germline V gene, CDR1 is MNHEY and CDR2 is SVGAGI. The CDR3 consists of 15 residues. The V segment lost 6 bases and the J segment 4 bases; nucleotides outside the gene matches: 8. This chain's CDR3 is CASSLGAGGPDTQYF. The CDR3 DNA sequence: TGTGCCAGCAGCCTCGGGGCGGGGGGGCCAGATACGCAGTATTTT.